This T cell receptor (beta chain) was observed in a study of patients and donors after allogeneic stem cell transplantation. TCRdb re-analysed the RT-PCR reads in MiXCR, keeping a single row per CDR3 protein. The sample lists about 110,000 distinct CDR3 sequences; approximately 35% were seen once. This CDR3 spans 16 amino acids. CDR1 and CDR2 from the germline V gene are ENHRY and SYGVKD. V lost 0 bases and J lost 2, with 13 bases in between. Sequenced material: blood, either unsorted or a sorted T cell fraction (not recorded which). This TCR was sampled from a human donor who was either an allogeneic HSCT recipient or a stem cell or donor lymphocyte infusion donor (not recorded which). It is not recorded whose cells these are; they may come from a transplant donor. This chain uses TRBV10-3 with TRBJ1-1; D is possibly TRBD1 (5 bases). CDR3 coding DNA: TGTGCCATCAGTGAGTCGATGGGCAGGACAAACACTGAAGCTTTCTTT. Its protein product is CAISESMGRTNTEAFF.